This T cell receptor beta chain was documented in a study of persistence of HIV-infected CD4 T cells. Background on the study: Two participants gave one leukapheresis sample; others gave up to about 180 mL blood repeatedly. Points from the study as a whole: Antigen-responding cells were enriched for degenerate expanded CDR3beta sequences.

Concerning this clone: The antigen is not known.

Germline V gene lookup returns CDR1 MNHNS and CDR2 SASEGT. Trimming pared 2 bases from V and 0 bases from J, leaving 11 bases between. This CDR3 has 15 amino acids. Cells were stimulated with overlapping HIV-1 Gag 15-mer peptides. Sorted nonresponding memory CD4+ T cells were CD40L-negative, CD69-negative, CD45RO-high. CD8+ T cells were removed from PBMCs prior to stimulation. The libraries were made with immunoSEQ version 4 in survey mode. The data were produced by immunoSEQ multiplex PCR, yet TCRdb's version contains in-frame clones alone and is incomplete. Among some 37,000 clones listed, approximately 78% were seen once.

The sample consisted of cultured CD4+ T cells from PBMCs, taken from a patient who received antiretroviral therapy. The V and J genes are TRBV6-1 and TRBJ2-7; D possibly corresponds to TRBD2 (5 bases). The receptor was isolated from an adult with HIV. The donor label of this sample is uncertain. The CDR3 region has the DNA TGTGCCAGCAGTGAATCCCGGGGTACCTCCTACGAGCAGTACTTC. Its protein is CASSESRGTSYEQYF.